This is a list of T cell receptor beta chains from one sample in a study of T cells in localized non-small cell lung cancer. Profiled with immunoSEQ multiplex PCR; TCRdb holds only in-frame clones, not every one. The table records under 35,000 clones, 91% of them present only once. The source material was peripheral blood, sampled before any cancer treatment. Receptors were obtained from a female donor older than 55 with stage I lung adenocarcinoma. Both conserved end residues are part of each CDR3. A D gene is named only where the DNA matches it firmly. Some rows mark clone size as missing; the rest say once, few, many or name a class of expanded clone.

TRBV7-9,TRBJ2-1,NA,TRBD2,TGTGCCAGCAGCTTAGGTGGCGGGAGTGGGAATGAGCAGTTCTTC,CASSLGGGSGNEQFF
TRBV10-3,TRBJ1-1,NA,TRBD1,TGTGCCATCAGTGCGGGACAGGGAAACACTGAAGCTTTCTTT,CAISAGQGNTEAFF
TRBV7-9,TRBJ2-3,NA,NA,TGTGCCAGCAGCTTAGGGGACCCGAGAGGGGATACGCAGTATTTT,CASSLGDPRGDTQYF
TRBV6-6,TRBJ1-5,NA,NA,TGTGCCAGCAGTCCCTCCATGAGCAATCAGCCCCAGCATTTT,CASSPSMSNQPQHF
TRBV11-1,TRBJ1-1,NA,NA,TGTGCCAGCAGCTGGGCACAGGGTTCCACTGAAGCTTTCTTT,CASSWAQGSTEAFF
TRBV29-1,TRBJ2-7,NA,TRBD2,TGCAGCGTTAAAGTGAATAGCGGGAGGTATGGGGAGCAGTACTTC,CSVKVNSGRYGEQYF
TRBV5-1,TRBJ1-2,NA,TRBD1,TGCGCCAGCAGCCAAACAGGGGAAGGGGATGGCTACACCTTC,CASSQTGEGDGYTF
TRBV19,TRBJ2-1,NA,NA,TGTGCCAGTAGTATACAGGACAATGAGCAGTTCTTC,CASSIQDNEQFF
TRBV28,TRBJ2-7,NA,TRBD2,TGTGCCAGCAGTCCCGGGACTACGCTTTACGAGCAGTACTTC,CASSPGTTLYEQYF
TRBV11-2,TRBJ2-2,once,NA,TGTGCCAGCAGCTTAGGAATAGCGAGGGAGCTGTTTTTT,CASSLGIARELFF
TRBV7-2,TRBJ2-5,NA,TRBD2,TGTGCCAGCAGCAGTCAGACTAGCCGAGAAGAGACCCAGTACTTC,CASSSQTSREETQYF
TRBV19,TRBJ2-3,NA,NA,TGTGCCACCCAAGTAGGGAACGAGCAGGATACGCAGTATTTT,CATQVGNEQDTQYF
TRBV2,TRBJ2-2,NA,TRBD2,TGTGCCAGCAGCCCAGAGGCCTCAGCGGGAGTGTTCACCGGGGAGCTGTTTTTT,CASSPEASAGVFTGELFF
TRBV4-1,TRBJ2-7,NA,NA,TGCGCCAGCAGGCAAGACTTAGCGAGGGTTCGGTACGAGCAGTACTTC,CASRQDLARVRYEQYF
TRBV6-5,TRBJ1-5,NA,TRBD1,TGTGCCAGCAGCCTTAGACAGGGACCCCAGCATTTT,CASSLRQGPQHF
TRBV2,TRBJ1-4,NA,NA,TGTGCCAGCAACAGGGAAGCGAATGAAAAACTGTTTTTT,CASNREANEKLFF
TRBV25-1,TRBJ2-2,NA,NA,TGTGCCAGCGGACGAGCTTCTCCTGGTGGGGGCACCGGGGAGCTGTTTTTT,CASGRASPGGGTGELFF
TRBV6-1,TRBJ1-6,NA,NA,TGTGCCAGCAGTGAATGGCAGAATTCACCCCTCCACTTT,CASSEWQNSPLHF
TRBV5-4,TRBJ1-1,NA,NA,TGTGCCAGCAGCTTGGTGGGGGGCGGGAACACTGAAGCTTTCTTT,CASSLVGGGNTEAFF
TRBV27,TRBJ1-5,NA,TRBD1,TGTGCCAGCAGTTTATCCGGGACAGATTATCAGCCCCAGCATTTT,CASSLSGTDYQPQHF
TRBV5-1,TRBJ1-2,NA,NA,TGCGCCAGCAGCTTGGTTGGAGTCGGCGGCTACACCTTC,CASSLVGVGGYTF
TRBV5-5,TRBJ1-5,NA,NA,TGTGCCAGCAGCTTGAAAGGGGGGGATCAGCCCCAGCATTTT,CASSLKGGDQPQHF
TRBV7-2,TRBJ1-5,NA,TRBD1,TGTGCCAGCAGCCCGACCGGGACAGTCAATCAGCCCCAGCATTTT,CASSPTGTVNQPQHF
TRBV7-2,TRBJ2-4,NA,NA,TGTGCCAGCACTAAACCTGGGGCCAAAAACATTCAGTACTTC,CASTKPGAKNIQYF
TRBV6-6,TRBJ2-7,NA,TRBD2,TGTGCCAGCAGTAAGATAGCGGGGAGCTCCTACGAGCAGTACTTC,CASSKIAGSSYEQYF